This TCR beta chain was sequenced during a study of blood T cell repertoires in COVID-19. In the study overall: The samples span acute and convalescent COVID-19 from the United States, Italy and Spain. Sample material is recorded as cDNA or gDNA derived from T cells, B-cell-depleted T cells, or PBMCs.

The CDR3 runs to 15 residues. Losses at the gene ends were 2 bases for V and 6 bases for J; bases not matched to a gene: 7. Germline CDR1 reads SGHRS; CDR2 reads YFSETQ. Seattle-derived patients entered the study during active infection and were followed longitudinally. TCRdb's copy holds only in-frame clones and misses some; the assay was immunoSEQ multiplex PCR. This table has around 180,000 clones, around 85% appearing once. Sequencing was done on a sample of peripheral blood. The source of this sequence is an elderly man with COVID-19, enrolled during active disease. V is TRBV5-1 and J is TRBJ1-2; 10 positions match TRBD1. CDR3 residues: CASSFSPGQGNGYTF. CDR3 DNA: TGCGCCAGCAGCTTTTCACCGGGACAGGGGAATGGCTACACCTTC.